The 26 T cell receptor beta chains given below trace back to one sample, sequenced in a study of T cell changes during pregnancy in multiple sclerosis. Produced via immunoSEQ multiplex PCR; TCRdb's table is partial and in-frame only. The top ten hold around 0.5% of the sample, which has more than 50,000 clones, about 90% seen once. This specimen consisted of CD4+ T cells from peripheral blood mononuclear cells, obtained after pregnancy. Receptors originate from a female donor in good health, enrolled as a control in a pregnancy study.

The V call is TRBV6-5, the J call TRBJ2-5; D is perhaps TRBD2 (6 bases). The CDR3 covers 15 residues. Trimming removed 5 bases from V and 4 bases from J, with 17 bases in between. Germline CDR1 MNHEY, CDR2 SVGAGI. CDR3 sequence (DNA): TGTGCCAGCAGTCCCGGACTAAGTGGGGCAGAGACCCAGTACTTC. It yields the protein CASSPGLSGAETQYF.

The chain is built from TRBV5-1 and TRBJ2-7; D perhaps matches TRBD1 (5 bases). The CDR3 spans 12 residues. Trimming left V 4 bases short and J 6 bases short, with 11 bases between. The germline V gene has CDR1 SGHRS and CDR2 YFSETQ. CDR3 DNA: TGCGCCAGCAGCGGGGCCCCCTCCGAGCAGTACTTC. Its translation: CASSGAPSEQYF.

The chain joins TRBV25-1 to TRBJ2-2; D possibly corresponds to TRBD2 (7 bases). The CDR3 extends over 14 amino acids. V lost 8 bases to trimming and J lost 5 bases, with 15 bases between them. From germline, CDR1 is MGHDK and CDR2 SYGVNS. The DNA for the CDR3 is TGTGCCAGCGGGGGGGCACAGAGGACCGGGGAGCTGTTTTTT. This gives the protein CASGGAQRTGELFF.

The chain uses TRBV9 and TRBJ2-3; D gene unclear. V was pared by 0 bases and J by 3 bases, with 8 bases between. The germline V gene encodes CDR1 SGDLS and CDR2 YYNGEE. The CDR3 covers 14 residues. The CDR3, as DNA: TGTGCCAGCAGCGTAGATACAGTTACAGATACGCAGTATTTT. Translation: CASSVDTVTDTQYF.

The chain recombines TRBV10-3 with TRBJ2-5, with a possible D match to TRBD1 (5 bases). The germline V gene encodes CDR1 ENHRY and CDR2 SYGVKD. CDR3 length: 15 residues. The V and J ends lost 5 bases and 5 bases respectively, with 18 bases between them. The CDR3, as DNA: TGTGCCATCAGTAGGGGCAGCACCTCCGGTGAGACCCAGTACTTC. Translating it yields CAISRGSTSGETQYF.

The V and J genes are TRBV18 and TRBJ2-5; 13 bases map to TRBD2. Germline V gene sequence: CDR1 KGHSH, CDR2 LQKENI. CDR3 length: 16 residues. Unmatched junction bases numbered 1, after V lost 2 bases and J lost 1 base. The DNA for the CDR3 is TGTGCCAGCTCACCAACTAGCGGGGGGGTCCAAGAGACCCAGTACTTC. Amino acid sequence: CASSPTSGGVQETQYF.

The chain has TRBV4-3 and TRBJ1-6; D unresolved. With 0 bases removed from V and 0 bases from J, the gap between germline ends came to 9 bases. CDR3 size: 17 residues. The germline gives CDR1 LGHNA, CDR2 YSLEER. CDR3: CASSQDLLSSYNSPLHF. The CDR3 coding sequence is TGCGCCAGCAGCCAAGATCTCCTGAGCTCCTATAATTCACCCCTCCACTTT.

This rearrangement joins TRBV7-9 to TRBJ1-4, with a weak D call TRBD1 (6 bases). The V end was cut by 1 base, the J end by 2 bases, with 11 bases between. Germline V gene data show CDR1 as SEHNR and CDR2 as FQNEAQ (reference sequence). This CDR3 has 16 amino acids. CDR3 coding DNA: TGTGCCAGCAGCTTAGGACAGGCTTCTACTAATGAAAAACTGTTTTTT. This gives the protein CASSLGQASTNEKLFF.

V and J are TRBV7-2 and TRBJ1-1; 7 bases agree with TRBD1. The CDR3 totals 14 residues. Germline CDR1 SGHTA, CDR2 FQGNSA. Unmatched junction bases numbered 4, after V lost 5 bases and J lost 1 base. This CDR3 is CASSRQGPNTEAFF. The CDR3 nucleotides read TGTGCCAGCAGCCGACAGGGTCCGAACACTGAAGCTTTCTTT.

The rearrangement joins TRBV14 to TRBJ1-1; 8 positions agree with TRBD1. V was clipped by 6 bases and J by 4 bases; unmatched bases: 4. Germline CDR1 and CDR2: SGHDN and FVKESK. The CDR3 is 13 amino acids. CDR3 amino acids: CASSRTGRTEAFF. The CDR3 DNA is TGTGCCAGCAGTCGGACAGGGCGCACTGAAGCTTTCTTT.

This chain joins TRBV21-1 and TRBJ1-3; the D call of TRBD1 is as the table states it, not checked on the DNA. TRBV21-1 is assigned pseudogene status. There are 8 residues in the CDR3. CDR3: CASRGQGF. DNA for the CDR3: TGTGCCAGCAGGGGACAGGGTTTT.

The chain links TRBV5-1 to TRBJ2-5; tentative D call: TRBD2 (6 bases). The CDR3 has 14 residues. V gave up 4 bases and J gave up 5 bases, with 15 bases separating them. Germline lookup yields CDR1 SGHRS and CDR2 YFSETQ. CDR3: CASSPAGSGETQYF. The CDR3, as DNA: TGCGCCAGCAGCCCGGCGGGGTCTGGCGAGACCCAGTACTTC.

The rearrangement uses TRBV15 and TRBJ2-2; D may be TRBD1 (5 bases). Germline CDR1 reads LNHNV; CDR2 reads YYDKDF (reference sequence). This CDR3 contains 14 residues. Trimming removed 0 bases from V and 4 bases from J, with 6 bases in between. The CDR3 region has the DNA TGTGCCACCAGCAGAGATAGGGGCACCGGGGAGCTGTTTTTT. It translates to CATSRDRGTGELFF.

The rearrangement joins TRBV28 to TRBJ1-4, with D uncertain. V was pared by 2 bases and J by 5 bases, with 15 bases between. Germline V gene data show CDR1 as MDHEN and CDR2 as SYDVKM. This CDR3 is built from 16 residues. The CDR3 sequence: CASSLGRHLGNEKLFF. CDR3 DNA: TGTGCCAGCAGTTTAGGTCGGCACCTGGGCAATGAAAAACTGTTTTTT.

The rearrangement uses TRBV9 and TRBJ2-1; 7 bases line up with TRBD2. Losses at the gene ends were 0 bases for V and 4 bases for J; bases not matched to a gene: 7. The germline V gene has CDR1 SGDLS and CDR2 YYNGEE. This CDR3 region has 16 residues. The CDR3 spells CASSVEGGGFYNEQFF. The CDR3, as DNA: TGTGCCAGCAGCGTAGAGGGCGGGGGATTTTACAATGAGCAGTTCTTC.

This rearrangement joins TRBV1 to TRBJ2-1; the listed D gene, TRBD2, was not tested against the DNA. TRBV1 is termed a pseudogene. This CDR3 has 16 residues. CDR3 in DNA: TGCACCAGCAGCCGGCGTCCCCCAGCGGCCTCCAATGAGCAGTTCTTC. Its protein is CTSSRRPPAASNEQFF.

For the CDR3, the DNA is TGTGCCAGCAGCTCACCGGGACACTTAAACTATGGCTACACCTTC. This codes for CASSSPGHLNYGYTF. The V gene is TRBV7-2, the J gene TRBJ1-2, with TRBD1 as a possible D gene (6 bases). The CDR3 runs 15 residues. The V and J ends lost 4 bases and 2 bases respectively, with 14 bases between them. Per the germline V gene, CDR1 is SGHTA and CDR2 is FQGNSA.

The chain links TRBV7-2 to TRBJ1-1; the match to TRBD1 covers 8 bases. Germline V CDR1 and CDR2: SGHTA, FQGNSA. The CDR3 is made up of 15 amino acids. V was pared by 3 bases and J by 1 base, with 4 bases of the junction left unmatched. DNA for the CDR3: TGTGCCAGCAGCTTGGCAGGGGGCAGGAACACTGAAGCTTTCTTT. Protein product: CASSLAGGRNTEAFF.

The chain employs TRBV5-6 and TRBJ2-5; 9 nucleotides agree with TRBD2. Germline V gives CDR1 SGHDT, CDR2 YYEEEE. Losses at the gene ends were 0 bases for V and 2 bases for J; bases not matched to a gene: 5. This CDR3 has 16 residues. In DNA form, the CDR3 reads TGTGCCAGCAGCTTGGCCCGACTAGCGGATCAAGAGACCCAGTACTTC. Amino acid sequence: CASSLARLADQETQYF.

The gene calls are TRBV6-1 and TRBJ1-1; 7 positions match TRBD1. The junction had 6 bases not matched to a gene; V was cut back by 6 bases and J by 5 bases. The germline V gene has CDR1 MNHNS and CDR2 SASEGT. The CDR3 extends over 13 amino acids. The CDR3 here is CASSVDRATEAFF. For the CDR3, the DNA is TGTGCCAGCAGCGTAGACAGGGCGACTGAAGCTTTCTTT.

This sequence joins TRBV30 and TRBJ1-2, with TRBD1 matching 9 bases. Germline V gene lookup returns CDR1 GTSNPN and CDR2 SVGIG (reference sequence). The CDR3 consists of 13 residues. With 3 bases clipped from V and 6 bases from J, the junction kept 5 bases outside the gene matches. The CDR3 is CAWSWTGDDGYTF. The DNA of the CDR3 is TGTGCCTGGAGCTGGACAGGGGACGATGGCTACACCTTC.

The J gene is TRBJ1-1, the V gene TRBV7-8; 8 nucleotides match TRBD1. The V segment lost 4 bases and the J segment 5 bases; nucleotides outside the gene matches: 9. This CDR3 contains 15 residues. Germline V gives CDR1 SGHVS, CDR2 FQNEAQ. CDR3 sequence reads: CASSSRDRRGTEAFF. CDR3 DNA sequence: TGTGCCAGCAGCTCACGGGACAGGAGGGGTACTGAAGCTTTCTTT.

V is TRBV7-2 and J is TRBJ2-1; TRBD2 matches 9 bases. With 3 bases clipped from V and 4 bases from J, the junction kept 4 bases outside the gene matches. Germline-derived CDR1 and CDR2 are SGHTA and FQGNSA. This CDR3 contains 15 residues. The CDR3 coding sequence is TGTGCCAGCAGCTTCGGCGGGGGGGCGTACAATGAGCAGTTCTTC. Translating it yields CASSFGGGAYNEQFF.

The rearrangement links TRBV10-3 to TRBJ2-5; 8 bases are shared with TRBD2. Germline lookup yields CDR1 ENHRY and CDR2 SYGVKD. The CDR3 consists of 14 residues. The ends lost 6 bases at V and 3 bases at J; junction bases unmatched: 6. This CDR3 is CAIRSGGLEETQYF. The CDR3 DNA sequence: TGTGCCATCAGGAGCGGGGGCCTTGAAGAGACCCAGTACTTC.

The V gene is TRBV19, the J gene TRBJ2-1; 11 nucleotides agree with TRBD2. The CDR3 spans 16 residues. J was trimmed by 4 bases and V by 9 bases; bases with no gene match: 11. Germline V gene data show CDR1 as LNHDA and CDR2 as SQIVND (reference sequence). The CDR3, as DNA: TGTGCCAGCAAGTTGACTAGCGGGGAGGTTTACAATGAGCAGTTCTTC. It codes for CASKLTSGEVYNEQFF.

The CDR3 loop is CAWSVSESPNQPQHF. CDR3 DNA: TGTGCCTGGAGTGTAAGTGAGAGCCCAAATCAGCCCCAGCATTTT. The chain is built from TRBV30 and TRBJ1-5; D remains ambiguous. Germline lookup yields CDR1 GTSNPN and CDR2 SVGIG (reference sequence). The length of the CDR3 is 15 residues. V lost 0 bases to trimming and J lost 4 bases, with 13 bases between them.